This T cell receptor beta chain stems from a study of blood T cell repertoires in COVID-19. Looking at the study overall: Material from acute and convalescent COVID-19 was sourced from the United States, Italy and Spain. Nucleic acid was either cDNA or gDNA, and it came from T cells, B-cell-depleted T cells, or PBMCs.

Authors' processing steps: From reference gene primer amplification, estimates of nucleated cell counts were derived. Sequencing was performed with immunoSEQ multiplex PCR; in TCRdb, only in-frame clones are kept and a portion is missing. The V and J calls and clone size are taken from that table; D and trimming were inferred from the DNA. The table records roughly 60,000 clones, about 85% of them present only once. The length of the CDR3 is 13 residues. Germline V gene lookup returns CDR1 MDHEN and CDR2 SYDVKM. Trimming removed 1 base from V and 8 bases from J, with 11 bases in between. The genes are TRBV28 and TRBJ1-2; tentative D call: TRBD1 (5 bases). The sequence was obtained from a human donor with acute or convalescent COVID-19. The donor label of this sample is uncertain. Sequenced material: peripheral blood. CDR3 bases: TGTGCCAGCAGTTTATTGAGCGGGGCCGGCTACACCTTC. This sequence encodes CASSLLSGAGYTF.